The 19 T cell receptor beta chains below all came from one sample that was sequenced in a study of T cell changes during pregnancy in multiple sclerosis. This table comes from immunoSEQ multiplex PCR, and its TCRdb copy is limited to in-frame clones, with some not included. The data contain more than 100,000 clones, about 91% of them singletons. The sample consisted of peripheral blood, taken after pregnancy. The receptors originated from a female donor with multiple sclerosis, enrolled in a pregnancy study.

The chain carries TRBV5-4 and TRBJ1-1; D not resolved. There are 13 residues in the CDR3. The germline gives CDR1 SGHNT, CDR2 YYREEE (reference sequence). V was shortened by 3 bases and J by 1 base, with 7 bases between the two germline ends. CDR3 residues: CASSSPQNTEAFF. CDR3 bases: TGTGCCAGCAGCTCACCACAGAACACTGAAGCTTTCTTT.

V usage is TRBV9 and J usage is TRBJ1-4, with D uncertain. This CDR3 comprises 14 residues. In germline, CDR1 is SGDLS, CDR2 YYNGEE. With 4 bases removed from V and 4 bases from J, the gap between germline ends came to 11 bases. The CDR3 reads CASSPRAGNEKLFF. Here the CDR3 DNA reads TGTGCCAGCAGCCCCCGGGCGGGTAATGAAAAACTGTTTTTT.

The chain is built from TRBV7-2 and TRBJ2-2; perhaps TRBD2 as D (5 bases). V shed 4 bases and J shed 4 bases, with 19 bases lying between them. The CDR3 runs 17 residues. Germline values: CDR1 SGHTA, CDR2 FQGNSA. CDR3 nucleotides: TGTGCCAGCAGCTCCTCGGCACGGGGATCGGGCACCGGGGAGCTGTTTTTT. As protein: CASSSSARGSGTGELFF.

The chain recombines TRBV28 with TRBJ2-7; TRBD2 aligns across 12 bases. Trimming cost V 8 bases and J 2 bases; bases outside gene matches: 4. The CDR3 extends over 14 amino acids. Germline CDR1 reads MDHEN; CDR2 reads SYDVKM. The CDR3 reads CASQTSGRTYEQYF. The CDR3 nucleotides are TGTGCCAGCCAGACTAGCGGGAGAACCTACGAGCAGTACTTC.

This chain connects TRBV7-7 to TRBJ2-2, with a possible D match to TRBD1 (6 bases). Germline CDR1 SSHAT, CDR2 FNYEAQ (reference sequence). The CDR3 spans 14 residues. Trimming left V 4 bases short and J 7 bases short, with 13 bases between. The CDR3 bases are TGTGCCAGCAGCTCTAACAGGGTCGGCGGGGAGCTGTTTTTT. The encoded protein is CASSSNRVGGELFF.

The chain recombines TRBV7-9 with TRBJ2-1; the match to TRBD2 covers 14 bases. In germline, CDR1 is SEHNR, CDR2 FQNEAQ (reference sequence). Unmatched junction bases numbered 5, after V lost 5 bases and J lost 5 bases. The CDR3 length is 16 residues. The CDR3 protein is CASSRTSGRLNNEQFF. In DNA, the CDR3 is TGTGCCAGCAGCCGGACTAGCGGGAGGCTAAACAATGAGCAGTTCTTC.

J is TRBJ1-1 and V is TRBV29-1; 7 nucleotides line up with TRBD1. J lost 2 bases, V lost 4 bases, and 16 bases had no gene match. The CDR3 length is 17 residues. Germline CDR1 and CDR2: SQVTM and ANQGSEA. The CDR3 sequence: CSVGVGQARGPNTEAFF. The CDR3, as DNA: TGCAGCGTTGGAGTTGGACAGGCCCGAGGCCCTAACACTGAAGCTTTCTTT.

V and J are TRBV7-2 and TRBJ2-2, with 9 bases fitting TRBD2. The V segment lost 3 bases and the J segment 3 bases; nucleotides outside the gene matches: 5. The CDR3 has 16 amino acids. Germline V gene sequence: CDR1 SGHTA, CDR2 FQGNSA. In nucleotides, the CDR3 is TGTGCCAGCAGCTTCGTAGCGGGGGACGACACCGGGGAGCTGTTTTTT. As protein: CASSFVAGDDTGELFF. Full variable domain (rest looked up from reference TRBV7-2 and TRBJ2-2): GAGVSQSPSNKVTEKGKDVELRCDPISGHTALYWYRQSLGQGLEFLIYFQGNSAPDKSGLPSDRFSAERTGGSVSTLTIQRTQQEDSAVYLCASSFVAGDDTGELFFGEGSRLTVL.

Written as DNA, the CDR3 is TGCGCCAGCAGCTGGAGCTCAACAGGGGGAAGCAATTCACCCCTCCACTTT. Its translation is CASSWSSTGGSNSPLHF. The rearrangement joins TRBV5-1 to TRBJ1-6; 8 bases fit TRBD1. After removal of 3 bases from V and 7 bases from J, the junction contained 12 bases not matched to a gene. This CDR3 has 17 residues. Germline V gene sequence: CDR1 SGHRS, CDR2 YFSETQ.

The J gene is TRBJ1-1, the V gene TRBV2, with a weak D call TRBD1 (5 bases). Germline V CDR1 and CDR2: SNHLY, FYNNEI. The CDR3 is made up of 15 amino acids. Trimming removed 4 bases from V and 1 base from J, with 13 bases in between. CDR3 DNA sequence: TGTGCCAGCAGTGTCCGGGACTGGGAGAACACTGAAGCTTTCTTT. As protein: CASSVRDWENTEAFF.

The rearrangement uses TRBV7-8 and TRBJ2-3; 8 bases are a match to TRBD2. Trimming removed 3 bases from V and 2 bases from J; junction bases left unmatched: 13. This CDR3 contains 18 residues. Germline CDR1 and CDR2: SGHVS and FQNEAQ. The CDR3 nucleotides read TGTGCCAGCAGCTTCCCCAGAGGTAGCGGGGCGCACACAGATACGCAGTATTTT. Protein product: CASSFPRGSGAHTDTQYF.

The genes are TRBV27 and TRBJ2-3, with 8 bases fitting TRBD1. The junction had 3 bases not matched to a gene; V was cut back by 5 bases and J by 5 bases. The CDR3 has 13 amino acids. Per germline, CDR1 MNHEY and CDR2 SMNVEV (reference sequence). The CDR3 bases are TGTGCCAGCAGTCTCGACAGGGGAGATACGCAGTATTTT. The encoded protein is CASSLDRGDTQYF.

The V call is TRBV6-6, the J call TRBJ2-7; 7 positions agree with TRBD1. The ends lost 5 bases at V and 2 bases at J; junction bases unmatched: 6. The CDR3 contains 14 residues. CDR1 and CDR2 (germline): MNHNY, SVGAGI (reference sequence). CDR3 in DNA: TGTGCCAGCAGTCCACGGGACAGTACCTACGAGCAGTACTTC. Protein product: CASSPRDSTYEQYF.

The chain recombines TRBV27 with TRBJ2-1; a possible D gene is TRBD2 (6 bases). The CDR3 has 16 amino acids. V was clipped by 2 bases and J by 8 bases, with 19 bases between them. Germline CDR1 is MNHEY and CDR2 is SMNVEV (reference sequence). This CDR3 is CASSLRSGRGGYEQFF. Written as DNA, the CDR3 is TGTGCCAGCAGTTTACGGAGCGGGCGGGGTGGGTATGAGCAGTTCTTC.

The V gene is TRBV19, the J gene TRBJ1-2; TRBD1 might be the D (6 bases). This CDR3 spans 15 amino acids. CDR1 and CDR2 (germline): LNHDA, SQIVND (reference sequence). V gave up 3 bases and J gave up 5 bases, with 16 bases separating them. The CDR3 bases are TGTGCCAGTAGTATTGGACAGCTGTTTGGGTATGGCTACACCTTC. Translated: CASSIGQLFGYGYTF.

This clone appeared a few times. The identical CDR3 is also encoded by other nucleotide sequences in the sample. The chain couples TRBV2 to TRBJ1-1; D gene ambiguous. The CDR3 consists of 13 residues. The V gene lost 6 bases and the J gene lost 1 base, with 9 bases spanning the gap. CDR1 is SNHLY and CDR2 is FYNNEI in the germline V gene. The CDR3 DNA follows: TGTGCCAGCAGAGGTACAGCGAACACTGAAGCTTTCTTT. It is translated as CASRGTANTEAFF.

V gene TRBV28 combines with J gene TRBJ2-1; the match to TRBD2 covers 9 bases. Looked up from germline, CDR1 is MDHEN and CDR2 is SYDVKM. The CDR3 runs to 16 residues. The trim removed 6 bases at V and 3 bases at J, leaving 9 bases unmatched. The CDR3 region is CASRILAGDFYNEQFF. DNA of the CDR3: TGTGCCAGCAGAATTTTAGCGGGAGACTTCTACAATGAGCAGTTCTTC. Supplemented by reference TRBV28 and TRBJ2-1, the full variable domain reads DVKVTQSSRYLVKRTGEKVFLECVQDMDHENMFWYRQDPGLGLRLIYFSYDVKMKEKGDIPEGYSVSREKKERFSLILESASTNQTSMYLCASRILAGDFYNEQFFGPGTRLTVL.

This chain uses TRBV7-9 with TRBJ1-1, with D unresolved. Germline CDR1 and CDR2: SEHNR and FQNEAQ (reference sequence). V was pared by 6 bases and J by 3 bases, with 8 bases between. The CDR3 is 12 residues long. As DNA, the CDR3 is TGTGCCAGCAGTCGCGCGGACACTGAAGCTTTCTTT. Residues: CASSRADTEAFF.

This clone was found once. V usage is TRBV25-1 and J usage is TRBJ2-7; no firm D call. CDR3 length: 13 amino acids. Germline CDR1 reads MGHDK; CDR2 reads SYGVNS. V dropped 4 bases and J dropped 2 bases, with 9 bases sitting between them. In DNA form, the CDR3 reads TGTGCCAGCAGTGCTCCAGGTCCCTACGAGCAGTACTTC. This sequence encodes CASSAPGPYEQYF.